This T cell receptor (beta chain) is drawn from a study of T cell clonality in common variable immunodeficiency. This CDR3 spans 15 amino acids. V lost 4 bases and J 2 bases, leaving 9 bases between the germline ends. The germline V gene encodes CDR1 MDHEN and CDR2 SYDVKM. Both groups were predominantly of Caucasian heritage. This clone has at least ten counts. Its specificity is not known. The DNA ends 3 residues before the CDR3 does, and the rest of the CDR3 is filled in from the germline J gene. Points from the study as a whole: Fewer deletions and N-nucleotide insertions were reportedly seen in common variable immunodeficiency TCR beta sequences. TCRbeta clonality was increased in CVID versus healthy controls.

Libraries were prepared by immunoSEQ multiplex PCR; TCRdb keeps only in-frame clonotypes and omits some of them. The sample presents 40,000 to 45,000 clones, none singletons. The clonotype was recovered from a person aged 18 to 75 in good health. This rearrangement joins TRBV28 to TRBJ2-6; TRBD1 is a possible D gene (5 bases). Sequences were obtained from peripheral blood mononuclear cells. The sequenced CDR3 bases are TGTGCCAGCAGTTCGCGACAGACTGGGGCCAACGTC. It codes for CASSSRQTGANV. The full-length CDR3 reads as CASSSRQTGANVLTF.